These T cell receptor beta chains were read from a single sample in a study of cytomegalovirus exposure and HLA in healthy donors. Assay: immunoSEQ multiplex PCR; the TCRdb copy retains only in-frame clones and omits some. The sample shows around 91,000 clones, more than 70% of them seen only once. Specimen: PBMCs. The receptors stem from a male donor in good health and CMV-seropositive. Both conserved end residues are trimmed from each CDR3. Fields, in order: V gene, J gene, CDR3 protein.

v_call: TRBV2; j_call: TRBJ2-3; cdr3_aa: ANRPRARKRGEPDTQY
v_call: TRBV6-1; j_call: TRBJ1-5; cdr3_aa: ASSNTGGPQPQH
v_call: TRBV6-4; j_call: TRBJ1-1; cdr3_aa: ASSDSLTGANNTEAF
v_call: TRBV7-6; j_call: TRBJ2-1; cdr3_aa: ASSSPRVASGRRYNEQF
v_call: TRBV6-1; j_call: TRBJ2-5; cdr3_aa: ASSELGGRETQY
v_call: TRBV15; j_call: TRBJ2-7; cdr3_aa: ATSEGAGYEQY
v_call: TRBV30; j_call: TRBJ1-2; cdr3_aa: ACPSGHHGPGGYGYT
v_call: TRBV5-1; j_call: TRBJ1-2; cdr3_aa: ASSPGTDDYGYT
v_call: TRBV5-1; j_call: TRBJ2-7; cdr3_aa: ASSSFAGQDPYEQY
v_call: TRBV6-4; j_call: TRBJ1-1; cdr3_aa: ASSTGVPGTEAF
v_call: TRBV6-5; j_call: TRBJ1-5; cdr3_aa: ASSPRGQGSQPQH
v_call: TRBV19; j_call: TRBJ2-7; cdr3_aa: ASSISSGPYEQY
v_call: TRBV2; j_call: TRBJ2-3; cdr3_aa: ASSGGTTTSTDTQY
v_call: TRBV6-1; j_call: TRBJ2-5; cdr3_aa: ASSEARQLRGETQY